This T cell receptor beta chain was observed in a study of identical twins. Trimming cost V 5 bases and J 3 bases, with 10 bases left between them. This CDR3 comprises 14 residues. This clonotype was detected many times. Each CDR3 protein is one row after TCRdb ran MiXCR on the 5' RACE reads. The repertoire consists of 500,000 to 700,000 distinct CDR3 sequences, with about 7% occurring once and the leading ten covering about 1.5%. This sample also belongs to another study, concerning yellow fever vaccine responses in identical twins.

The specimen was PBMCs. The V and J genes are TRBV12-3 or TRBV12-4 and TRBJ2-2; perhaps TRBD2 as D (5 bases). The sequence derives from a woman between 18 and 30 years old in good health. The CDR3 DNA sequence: TGTGCCAGCAGTCCCTGGCGGGACACCGGGGAGCTGTTTTTT. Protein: CASSPWRDTGELFF.